The clone carrying this T cell receptor beta chain was counted between two and nine times. This sample is part of a study of T cells after yellow fever vaccination. Study information: When fractions had low cell numbers, they were prepared with SMART-Seq v4 Ultra Low Input.

The germline gives CDR1 SGHRS, CDR2 YFSETQ. There are 16 residues in the CDR3. The V end lost 4 bases, the J end lost 6 bases, and 19 bases lay between the germline ends. TCRdb ran MiXCR on the 5' RACE reads and lists one entry per CDR3 protein. The data hold 500,000 to 700,000 distinct CDR3 sequences, with around 21% observed a single time. The V call is TRBV5-1, the J call TRBJ2-2, with D perhaps TRBD1 (5 bases). This receptor was identified in a young man who received the YFV17D yellow fever vaccine. Sequencing used PBMCs, obtained 15 days after the yellow fever booster vaccination. This chain's CDR3 is CASSVPSMGRAGELFF. As DNA, the CDR3 is TGCGCCAGCAGCGTTCCCAGCATGGGGCGAGCCGGGGAGCTGTTTTTT.